What follows describes a single T cell receptor beta chain. V lost 9 bases to trimming and J lost 7 bases; unmatched junction nucleotides: 13. This CDR3 region has 16 residues. Germline values: CDR1 KGHDR, CDR2 SFDVKD. This entry is derived from a study of blood T cell repertoires in COVID-19. For the study at large: The samples span acute and convalescent COVID-19 from the United States, Italy and Spain. PBMCs, B-cell-depleted T cells, or T cells provided the cDNA or gDNA that made up the material.

In the authors' methods: Reference gene primer amplification yielded estimated nucleated cell counts. The repertoire was sequenced with immunoSEQ multiplex PCR; TCRdb's copy has only in-frame clones and lacks some. The V and J calls and the clone size are those of that table, but D and trimming were determined from the DNA. This repertoire shows around 40,000 clones, around four fifths found once; its top ten account for around 38%. The specimen was peripheral blood. This receptor was taken from a man aged 80 or over with active or convalescent COVID-19. The genes are TRBV24-1 and TRBJ2-3; TRBD1 aligns across 12 bases. The CDR3 DNA reads TGTGCCACCTCCTTGTATTCGGGACAGGGGGCAAATACGCAGTATTTT. This codes for CATSLYSGQGANTQYF.